The clone carrying this TCR beta chain was observed a single time. Its antigen is not known. Germline V gene lookup returns CDR1 MNHEY and CDR2 SMNVEV (reference sequence). The V gene lost 4 bases and the J gene lost 5 bases, with 18 bases spanning the gap. The CDR3 is made up of 16 amino acids. The study separated CD4+ cells into CD45RA+ naive and CD45RA-negative memory subsets. This sample is drawn from a study of shared clonotypes between healthy human individuals. Study-wide results and limits: Naive subsets generally had larger estimated richness than memory subsets. Against clonotypes common to all four donors, non-shared ones had lower generation probabilities.

Genomic DNA (from each subset) was split evenly across several immunoSEQ plates. The data were produced by immunoSEQ multiplex PCR, yet TCRdb's version contains in-frame clones alone and is incomplete. The sample includes approximately 2,000,000 clones, about nine tenths of them seen just once. The chain carries TRBV27 and TRBJ2-1; possibly TRBD2 for D (6 bases). The sample comprised naive CD4+ T cells from PBMCs. The subset here: CD45RA+ positively selected. The source is a young man in good health. Some clones in this sample may be carry-over from other donors' samples. The DNA of the CDR3 is TGTGCCAGCAGTTCCCGGTGGGGACTGCACCACAATGAGCAGTTCTTC. As protein: CASSSRWGLHHNEQFF.